Detailed here is one T cell receptor beta chain. The antigen is undetermined. Its ends do not fully match the called genes, so a read error is possible. This CDR3 comprises 14 residues. CDR1 is SEHNR and CDR2 is FQNEAQ in the germline V gene (reference sequence). The donors gave bone marrow, and they were healthy. The sample comes from a study of cytomegalovirus exposure and HLA in healthy donors. Notes on the study in general: Per a prior analysis, the majority of TCR beta V segments were productive roughly 87% or roughly 30% of the time. A further, later analysis showed that HLA-associated TCR beta chains (compared with equally common others) were more clonally expanded.

The PCR ran on 60 Vbeta and 13 Jbeta primers. Profiled with immunoSEQ multiplex PCR; TCRdb holds only in-frame clones, not every one. The repertoire consists of fewer than 200,000 clones, with roughly 70% occurring once and the leading ten covering 5% to 6.5%. The source material was PBMCs. J is TRBJ2-5 and V is TRBV7-9; the D gene is possibly TRBD1 (6 bases). The TCR originated in a woman younger than 30 in good health and CMV-seropositive. This CDR3 is CSSSSAGQQETQYF. As DNA, the CDR3 is TGTTCCAGCAGCTCCGCAGGACAGCAAGAGACCCAGTACTTC.